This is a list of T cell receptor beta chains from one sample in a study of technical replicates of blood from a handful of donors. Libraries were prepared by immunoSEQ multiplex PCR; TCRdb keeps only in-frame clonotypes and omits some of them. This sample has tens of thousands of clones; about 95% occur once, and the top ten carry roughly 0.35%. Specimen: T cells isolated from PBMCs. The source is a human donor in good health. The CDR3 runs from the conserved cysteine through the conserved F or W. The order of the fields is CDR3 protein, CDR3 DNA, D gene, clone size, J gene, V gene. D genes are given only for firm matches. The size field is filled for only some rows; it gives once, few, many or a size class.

CASSLNPGQDEQYF,TGTGCCAGCAGCTTAAATCCGGGACAGGATGAGCAGTACTTC,TRBD1,NA,TRBJ2-7,TRBV7-3
CASSTHLAGGLYEQYF,TGTGCCAGTAGTACGCACCTAGCGGGAGGACTCTACGAGCAGTACTTC,TRBD2,NA,TRBJ2-7,TRBV19
CASSLNYGYTF,TGTGCCAGCAGCCTTAACTATGGCTACACCTTC,NA,NA,TRBJ1-2,TRBV7-2
CASSLGFWGQGNTEAFF,TGTGCCAGCAGCTTAGGATTTTGGGGACAGGGGAACACTGAAGCTTTCTTT,TRBD1,few,TRBJ1-1,TRBV7-6
CASSQDLGQGHHGYTF,TGTGCCAGCAGCCAAGATCTAGGGCAGGGGCACCACGGCTACACCTTC,NA,NA,TRBJ1-2,TRBV4-2
CASSSASGTNTDTQYF,TGCGCCAGCAGCTCGGCTAGCGGGACTAACACAGATACGCAGTATTTT,TRBD2,NA,TRBJ2-3,TRBV5-1
CATSVWREVNEQYF,TGTGCCACCAGCGTCTGGCGGGAGGTGAACGAGCAGTACTTC,TRBD2,NA,TRBJ2-7,TRBV15
CASSPSDRNGNTEAFF,TGTGCCAGCTCACCATCAGACAGGAATGGAAACACTGAAGCTTTCTTT,NA,NA,TRBJ1-1,TRBV18
CAISPGDYEQYF,TGTGCCATCAGTCCGGGTGATTACGAGCAGTACTTC,NA,NA,TRBJ2-7,TRBV10-3
CASSQDYFSGPAITQYF,TGCGCCAGCAGCCAAGACTATTTCTCAGGGCCAGCTATTACGCAGTATTTT,NA,NA,TRBJ2-3,TRBV4-3
CASSTGTVNEAFF,TGTGCCAGTAGTACAGGAACCGTCAATGAAGCTTTCTTT,NA,few,TRBJ1-1,TRBV19
CASRGDTDNEQFF,TGTGCCAGCAGGGGGGACACAGACAATGAGCAGTTCTTC,NA,NA,TRBJ2-1,TRBV2
CASSLTTGVRGSEQYF,TGTGCCAGCAGCCTCACGACAGGGGTTAGAGGAAGCGAGCAGTACTTC,TRBD1,NA,TRBJ2-7,TRBV7-9
CASSVGAGRSGNTIYF,TGTGCCAGCAGCGTAGGGGCAGGCCGCTCTGGAAACACCATATATTTT,NA,once,TRBJ1-3,TRBV9
CASMRGDTGNTIYF,TGTGCCAGCATGCGGGGCGATACTGGAAACACCATATATTTT,NA,NA,TRBJ1-3,TRBV6-5
CAISESNAGVQYF,TGTGCCATCAGTGAGTCGAATGCGGGAGTGCAGTACTTC,TRBD2,NA,TRBJ2-7,TRBV10-3
CASSTTGLEQYF,TGTGCCAGTAGTACCACAGGGCTTGAGCAGTACTTC,NA,NA,TRBJ2-7,TRBV19
CASSQAGGSEKLFF,TGTGCCAGCAGCCAAGCGGGGGGCAGTGAAAAACTGTTTTTT,NA,NA,TRBJ1-4,TRBV14
CAWSVRGMASVAFF,TGTGCCTGGAGTGTAAGGGGGATGGCGAGTGTAGCTTTCTTT,NA,NA,TRBJ1-1,TRBV30
CASSSGQAYGYTF,TGTGCCAGCAGTTCCGGACAGGCCTATGGCTACACCTTC,TRBD1,NA,TRBJ1-2,TRBV27
CASRPGTGGYGYTF,TGTGCCAGCAGACCTGGGACAGGGGGCTATGGCTACACCTTC,TRBD1,NA,TRBJ1-2,TRBV6-5
CASSLGRDQPQHF,TGTGCCAGCAGCTTAGGGAGGGATCAGCCCCAGCATTTT,NA,NA,TRBJ1-5,TRBV7-2
CASSQDGGFSQFF,TGCGCCAGCAGCCAAGATGGCGGGTTCTCCCAGTTCTTC,NA,NA,TRBJ2-1,TRBV4-1
CASTRGYTEAFF,TGTGCCAGTACAAGGGGCTACACTGAAGCTTTCTTT,NA,few,TRBJ1-1,TRBV2
CASGFGLAEPIFQETQYF,TGTGCCAGCGGATTTGGGCTAGCGGAGCCCATATTTCAAGAGACCCAGTACTTC,TRBD2,NA,TRBJ2-5,TRBV2
CSICDRGTTDTQYF,TGCAGCATCTGCGACAGGGGGACCACAGATACGCAGTATTTT,TRBD1,once,TRBJ2-3,TRBV29-1
CASSLRQGSQPQHF,TGTGCCAGCAGCTTACGGCAGGGAAGTCAGCCCCAGCATTTT,NA,NA,TRBJ1-5,TRBV7-2
CASSLQGDNGYTF,TGTGCCAGCAGCTTACAGGGGGATAATGGCTACACCTTC,TRBD1,NA,TRBJ1-2,TRBV7-2
CASSYSLGRVSYEQYF,TGTGCCAGCAGTTACTCTCTAGGCCGAGTCTCCTACGAGCAGTACTTC,NA,NA,TRBJ2-7,TRBV6-5
CASSIAPPYEQYF,TGTGCCAGTAGTATAGCCCCTCCCTACGAGCAGTACTTC,NA,NA,TRBJ2-7,TRBV19
CASSLAVLEGQPQHF,TGTGCCAGCAGCTTAGCGGTCCTAGAGGGTCAGCCCCAGCATTTT,NA,NA,TRBJ1-5,TRBV7-2
CASIKRGDYGYTF,TGTGCCAGCATCAAGCGGGGCGACTATGGCTACACCTTC,NA,NA,TRBJ1-2,TRBV6-5
CASRPDRGKNTEAFF,TGTGCCAGCAGACCGGACAGGGGAAAGAACACTGAAGCTTTCTTT,TRBD1,once,TRBJ1-1,TRBV28
CASSLDGGINYGYTF,TGTGCCAGCAGCTTAGATGGGGGGATTAACTATGGCTACACCTTC,NA,once,TRBJ1-2,TRBV11-3
CAISMGGPPNGYTF,TGTGCCATCAGTATGGGGGGTCCACCCAATGGCTACACCTTC,NA,NA,TRBJ1-2,TRBV10-3
CSVESGDEQFF,TGCAGCGTTGAGTCAGGTGATGAGCAGTTCTTC,NA,once,TRBJ2-1,TRBV29-1
CSVTSGSNEQFF,TGCAGCGTGACTAGCGGGAGCAATGAGCAGTTCTTC,TRBD2,NA,TRBJ2-1,TRBV29-1
CASSLGQGAFDEQFF,TGTGCCAGCAGCCTCGGACAGGGGGCGTTCGATGAGCAGTTCTTC,TRBD1,NA,TRBJ2-1,TRBV7-8
CASSPDLQGISYEQYF,TGTGCCAGCAGCCCGGACCTACAGGGCATCTCCTACGAGCAGTACTTC,NA,NA,TRBJ2-7,TRBV7-2
CASSPATGGNQPQHF,TGTGCCAGCAGTCCGGCCACAGGGGGCAATCAGCCCCAGCATTTT,TRBD1,NA,TRBJ1-5,TRBV6-6
CASSWTGGSQPQHF,TGTGCCAGCAGTTGGACAGGGGGCAGTCAGCCCCAGCATTTT,TRBD1,NA,TRBJ1-5,TRBV7-3
CASSPLRGEKLFF,TGTGCCAGCAGTCCCCTCCGGGGGGAAAAACTGTTTTTT,NA,NA,TRBJ1-4,TRBV6-5
CASSPSGGPNEKLFF,TGTGCCAGCAGTCCCAGCGGCGGACCAAATGAAAAACTGTTTTTT,NA,NA,TRBJ1-4,TRBV27
CASSRGGINEQFF,TGTGCCAGCAGCCGTGGGGGGATCAATGAGCAGTTCTTC,NA,NA,TRBJ2-1,TRBV6-5
CASSEYRGQYTEAFF,TGTGCCAGCAGTGAATATAGGGGACAGTACACTGAAGCTTTCTTT,TRBD1,NA,TRBJ1-1,TRBV25-1
CASSLDRGSVTEAFF,TGCGCCAGCAGCTTGGATAGGGGATCAGTCACTGAAGCTTTCTTT,NA,NA,TRBJ1-1,TRBV5-1
CAISPGVNTEAFF,TGTGCCATCAGTCCGGGGGTGAACACTGAAGCTTTCTTT,NA,NA,TRBJ1-1,TRBV10-3
CASSVRELAGSGELFF,TGTGCCAGCAGCGTCAGGGAACTAGCGGGATCCGGGGAGCTGTTTTTT,TRBD2,NA,TRBJ2-2,TRBV9
CASSDPHTSGRYSYEQYF,TGTGCCAGCAGTGACCCTCACACCAGCGGGAGGTACTCCTACGAGCAGTACTTC,TRBD2,NA,TRBJ2-7,TRBV6-1
CASRGDSTGGELFF,TGTGCCAGCAGGGGGGACAGTACAGGCGGGGAGCTGTTTTTT,TRBD1,NA,TRBJ2-2,TRBV6-1
CASSADSSFNYGYTF,TGTGCCAGCAGTGCCGACAGTTCTTTTAACTATGGCTACACCTTC,NA,NA,TRBJ1-2,TRBV6-4
CSVESREGQPQHF,TGCAGCGTTGAATCAAGGGAGGGACAGCCCCAGCATTTT,NA,NA,TRBJ1-5,TRBV29-1
CASSPASGSVSYEQYF,TGTGCCAGCAGTCCGGCCAGCGGGAGTGTTTCCTACGAGCAGTACTTC,TRBD2,NA,TRBJ2-7,TRBV28
CASSLAGVNEQFF,TGTGCCAGCAGCCTAGCGGGAGTCAATGAGCAGTTCTTC,TRBD2,NA,TRBJ2-1,TRBV27
CSADTGDRSYEQYF,TGCAGCGCCGACACAGGTGACAGATCCTACGAGCAGTACTTC,NA,NA,TRBJ2-7,TRBV29-1
CAWTKDRGAGNTIYF,TGTGCCTGGACTAAGGACAGGGGAGCTGGAAACACCATATATTTT,TRBD1,NA,TRBJ1-3,TRBV30
CASSATGAPQTEQYF,TGTGCCAGCAGCGCGACAGGGGCCCCCCAAACCGAGCAGTACTTC,TRBD1,NA,TRBJ2-7,TRBV11-3
CASSLEPTPASYGYTF,TGCGCCAGCAGCTTGGAGCCAACCCCTGCCTCCTATGGCTACACCTTC,NA,NA,TRBJ1-2,TRBV5-1